This TCR beta chain is from a study of regulatory T cells in long-lasting Graves disease. CDR3 regions were amplified by Arm-PCR using iRepertoire HTBI primers to build TCR beta libraries. MiXCR, applied by TCRdb to the multiplex PCR reads, yields one record per CDR3 protein. The sample contains 400,000 to 500,000 distinct CDR3 sequences, around 15% of which appear only once. The time point: newly diagnosed GD, antithyroid drugs for less than 3 months. RNA extracted from PBMCs served as the sequencing template. This clonotype has at least ten counts. These data were also reused for a study on T cells in Graves' hyperthyroidism and ophthalmopathy.

Sequencing used peripheral blood mononuclear cells (PBMCs), obtained at new diagnosis, from a patient treated with antithyroid drugs. The sequence derives from a woman in her forties or fifties with Graves disease.

The CDR3 nucleotides are TGTGCCAGCAGTCCCTCGGCAGGACGATATAGCAATCAGCCCCAGCATTTT. This sequence encodes CASSPSAGRYSNQPQHF. The chain is built from TRBV2 and TRBJ1-5; the D is unclear. V was pared by 5 bases and J by 0 bases, with 17 bases between. The CDR3 has 17 amino acids. The germline V gene encodes CDR1 SNHLY and CDR2 FYNNEI.